This entry concerns a single T cell receptor (beta chain). Its target is not known. The V end was cut by 7 bases, the J end by 7 bases, with 19 bases between. The CDR3 is 14 residues long. Germline lookup yields CDR1 SNHLY and CDR2 FYNNEI. This entry is derived from a study of cytomegalovirus exposure and HLA in healthy donors. The PCR ran on 60 Vbeta and 13 Jbeta primers. The table came from immunoSEQ multiplex PCR; TCRdb's copy has only in-frame clones and leaves some out. The table lists around 100,000 clones. Study observations and caveats: The analysis excluded some indistinguishable V segments, including TRBV6-2 and TRBV6-3.

The TCR originated in a middle-aged man in good health and CMV-seronegative. The sample comprised PBMCs. V gene TRBV2 combines with J gene TRBJ1-2, with D tentatively TRBD1 (5 bases). The CDR3 loop reads CASIGGGNYGGYTF. CDR3 bases: TGTGCCAGCATTGGTGGGGGGAACTATGGTGGCTACACCTTC.